This T cell receptor beta chain was sequenced in a study of T-cell memory formation after mild COVID-19. TCRdb re-analysed the 5' RACE reads in MiXCR, keeping a single row per CDR3 protein. The repertoire holds about 270,000 distinct CDR3 sequences, approximately 15% seen once, with roughly 21% in the top ten. This clonotype was observed a few times. The germline V gene has CDR1 ENHRY and CDR2 SYGVKD. The CDR3 contains 15 residues. Losses at the gene ends were 3 bases for V and 0 bases for J; bases not matched to a gene: 2. This chain uses TRBV10-3 with TRBJ2-3; TRBD2 aligns across 8 bases. The sequence derives from a man younger than 30 who had mild COVID-19 (a few samples of this study predate the infection). Cell type and time point are not known. What was sequenced was PBMCs or a T cell subset sorted from them (not recorded which). CDR3 sequence reads: CAISELAASTDTQYF. DNA of the CDR3: TGTGCCATCAGTGAACTAGCGGCTAGCACAGATACGCAGTATTTT.